This TCR beta chain was recovered during a study of molecular identifiers for immune sequencing clone quantification. General study findings and limits: For highly expanded clones, sizes could be underestimated when identical TCR molecules share a barcode.

The CDR3 length is 14 residues. Trimming removed 0 bases at V and 7 bases at J, with 10 bases between. Per the germline V gene, CDR1 is DFQATT and CDR2 is SNEGSKA (reference sequence). Each CDR3 protein is one row after TCRdb ran MiXCR on the PCR reads. The sample holds about 500,000 distinct CDR3 sequences, around 23% seen once. In its sample, this clonotype was seen a few times. Antigen specificity is unknown. This sequence originates from a human donor in good health. Some libraries in this study had Jurkat cell RNA spiked in. The sequenced sample consisted of naive CD8+ T cells from blood, with Jurkat cell RNA spiked in. Noted subset: FACS-sorted CD8+CD4-CCR7+CD45RA+ naive T cells. The chain employs TRBV20-1 and TRBJ1-6, with a tentative D call TRBD1 (5 bases). The CDR3 reads CSARDRTKNSPLHF. The CDR3 nucleotides read TGCAGTGCTAGAGATCGGACAAAGAATTCACCCCTCCACTTT.